This T cell receptor beta chain was recorded in a study of blood T cell repertoires in COVID-19 (dated by TCRdb to 2019 to 2021). Study-wide context: Samples covering the acute and convalescent phases of COVID-19 were provided by collaborators in the United States, Italy and Spain. The samples were drawn from two sources: the first 160 participants of the ongoing ImmuneRACE study, and fewer than 1,500 subjects contributed by 6 global collaborators. A de-identified subject ID, COVID-19 status, age in years and sex were almost always included in the sample metadata. Deeply sampled blood TCRbeta repertoires from subjects exposed to, actively infected with, or recovered from COVID-19 were included in the dataset. HLA class I and class II types, where available, came from metadata supplied by the sample provider rather than from assay-based typing. The prospective study material was composed of cDNA or gDNA derived from T cells, B-cell-depleted T cells, or PBMCs. The repertoires were released in a freely available public database meant as a resource for research on the immune response to SARS-CoV-2.

The germline V gene specifies MNHEY as CDR1 and SVGAGI as CDR2. Trimming takes 4 bases from V and 5 bases from J, and the germline ends sit 11 bases apart. The CDR3 sequence holds 13 residues, the cysteine and phenylalanine included. Only the CDR3 region is kept as DNA, spanning 39 bases read in frame from base 1. Overall results and qualifications from the work: How much clinical and demographic metadata was included differed by source and by participant, and the metadata was provided uncurated.

Whole blood was collected in K2EDTA tubes by collaborating institutions according to the institutions' own protocols. For TCRbeta analysis, collaborators shipped samples as frozen whole blood, isolated PBMCs, or DNA extracted from either of those sample types. Points on this clone: Its antigen specificity is not known. No much larger clone is present one base from it, and per-base qualities are unavailable.

TCRbeta CDR3 regions were amplified from genomic DNA using the immunoSEQ Assay, a bias-controlled multiplex PCR. For the original study's pipeline: Nucleated cell counts per sample were estimated from amplification of reference gene primers within the assay. To quantify the absolute abundance of each unique TCRbeta CDR3 rearrangement, sequence reads were collapsed and filtered. For each sample, productive Simpson clonality was calculated by taking the square root of Simpson's diversity index across productive rearrangements. TCRdb limited this immuneACCESS table to in-frame rearrangements with V and J called. A share of clones is missing; checked studies link under half to unresolved V genes, and the rest is unexplained. The V and J calls and the clone size are those of that table, but D and trimming were determined from the DNA. Within this sample are 200,000 to 250,000 clones, with approximately 84% of them counted one time only. Clones ranked in the top ten supply more than 5.5% of the sample.

The sequence is built from TRBV6-5 and TRBJ1-1; a tentative D call is TRBD1 (5 bases match). The clonotype originates from a man at least 80 years old with acute or convalescent COVID-19. The sample was peripheral blood. The DNA reads TGTGCCAGCAGTTGGGGGGGAAGGACTGAAGCTTTCTTT. Its protein product is CASSWGGRTEAFF.